This TCR beta chain is from a study of T-cell reconstitution after alpha-beta-depleted transplantation in children. Unique molecular identifiers were incorporated when the TCRbeta library was constructed. One entry per CDR3 protein results from TCRdb running MiXCR on the PCR reads. Of about 980,000 distinct CDR3 sequences listed, about 26% are singletons. With 2 bases removed from V and 4 bases from J, the gap between germline ends came to 8 bases. The CDR3 totals 13 residues. CDR1 and CDR2 (germline): MGHRA, YSYEKL. The V and J genes are TRBV4-1 and TRBJ2-5, with D uncertain. The receptor was derived from a boy under three years old who had a stem cell transplant for SCID, so the T cells may come from the graft donor. The material was PBMCs, mostly from graft donor cells, obtained 360 days after TCRalphabeta/CD19-depleted stem cell transplant. CDR3 sequence: CASSQSPLETQYF. CDR3 in DNA: TGCGCCAGCAGCCAATCGCCCCTAGAGACCCAGTACTTC.